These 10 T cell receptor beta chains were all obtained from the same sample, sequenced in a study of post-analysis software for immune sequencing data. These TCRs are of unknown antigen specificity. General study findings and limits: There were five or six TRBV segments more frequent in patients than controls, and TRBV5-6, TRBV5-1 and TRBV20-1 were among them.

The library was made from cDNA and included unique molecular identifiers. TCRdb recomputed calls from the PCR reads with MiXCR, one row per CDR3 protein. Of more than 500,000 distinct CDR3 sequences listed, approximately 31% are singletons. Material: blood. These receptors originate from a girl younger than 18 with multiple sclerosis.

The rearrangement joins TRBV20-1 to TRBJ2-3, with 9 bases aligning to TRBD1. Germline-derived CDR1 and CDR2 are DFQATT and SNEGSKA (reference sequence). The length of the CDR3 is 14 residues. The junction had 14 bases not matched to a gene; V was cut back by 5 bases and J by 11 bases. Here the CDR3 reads CSAGAGTGYRGQYF. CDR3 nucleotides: TGCAGTGCTGGGGCCGGGACAGGGTATCGAGGGCAGTATTTT.

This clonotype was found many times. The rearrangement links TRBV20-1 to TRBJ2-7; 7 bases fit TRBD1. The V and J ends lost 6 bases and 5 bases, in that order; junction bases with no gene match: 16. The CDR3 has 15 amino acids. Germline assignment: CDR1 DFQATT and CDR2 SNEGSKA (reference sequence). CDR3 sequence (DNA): TGCAGTGCGATCCCGGGACAGTCATTTTCGAACGAGCAGTACTTC. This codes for CSAIPGQSFSNEQYF.

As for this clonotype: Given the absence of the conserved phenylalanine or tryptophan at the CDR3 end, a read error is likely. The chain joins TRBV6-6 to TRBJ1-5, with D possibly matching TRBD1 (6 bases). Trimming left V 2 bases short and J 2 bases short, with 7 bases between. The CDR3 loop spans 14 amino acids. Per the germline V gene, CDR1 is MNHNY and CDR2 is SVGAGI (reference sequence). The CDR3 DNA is TGTGCCAGCAGTTACCGACAGGGCAATCAGCCCCAGCATCTT. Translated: CASSYRQGNQPQHL.

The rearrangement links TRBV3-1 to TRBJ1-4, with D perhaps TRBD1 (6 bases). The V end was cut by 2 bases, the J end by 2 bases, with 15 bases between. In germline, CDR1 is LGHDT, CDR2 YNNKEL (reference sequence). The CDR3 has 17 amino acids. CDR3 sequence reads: CASSQPSLQGTNEKLFF. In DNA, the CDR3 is TGTGCCAGCAGCCAACCCTCACTACAGGGTACTAATGAAAAACTGTTTTTT.

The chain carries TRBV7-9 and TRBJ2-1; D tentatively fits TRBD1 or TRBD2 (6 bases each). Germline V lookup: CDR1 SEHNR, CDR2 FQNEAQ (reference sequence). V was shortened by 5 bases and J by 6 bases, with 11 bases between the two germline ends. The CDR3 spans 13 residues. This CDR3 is CASSRGRGNEQFF. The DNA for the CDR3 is TGTGCCAGCAGCCGGGGGCGGGGCAATGAGCAGTTCTTC.

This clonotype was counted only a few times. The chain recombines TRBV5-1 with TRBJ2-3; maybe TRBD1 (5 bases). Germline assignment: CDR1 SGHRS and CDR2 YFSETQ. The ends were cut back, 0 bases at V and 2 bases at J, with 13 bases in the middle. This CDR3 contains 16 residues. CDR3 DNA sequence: TGCGCCAGCAGCTTGGCTCCGTGGGGCTTCACAGATACGCAGTATTTT. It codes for CASSLAPWGFTDTQYF.

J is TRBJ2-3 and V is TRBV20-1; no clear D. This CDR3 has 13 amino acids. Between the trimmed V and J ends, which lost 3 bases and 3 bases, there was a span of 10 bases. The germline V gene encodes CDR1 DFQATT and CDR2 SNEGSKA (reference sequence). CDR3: CSARLLGTDTQYF. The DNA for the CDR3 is TGCAGTGCTAGGCTCTTAGGTACAGATACGCAGTATTTT.

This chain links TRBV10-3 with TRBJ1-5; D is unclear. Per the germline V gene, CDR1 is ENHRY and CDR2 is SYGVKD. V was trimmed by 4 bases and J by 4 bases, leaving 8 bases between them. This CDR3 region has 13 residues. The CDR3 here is CAISGAGNQPQHF. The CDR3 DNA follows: TGTGCCATCAGTGGGGCTGGTAATCAGCCCCAGCATTTT.

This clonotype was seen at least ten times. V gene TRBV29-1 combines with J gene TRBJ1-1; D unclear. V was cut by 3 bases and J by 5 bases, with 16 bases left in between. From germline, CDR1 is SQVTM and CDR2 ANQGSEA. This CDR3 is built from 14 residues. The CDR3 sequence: CSVDVGRFVTEAFF. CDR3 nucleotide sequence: TGCAGCGTTGACGTAGGGCGGTTCGTTACTGAAGCTTTCTTT.

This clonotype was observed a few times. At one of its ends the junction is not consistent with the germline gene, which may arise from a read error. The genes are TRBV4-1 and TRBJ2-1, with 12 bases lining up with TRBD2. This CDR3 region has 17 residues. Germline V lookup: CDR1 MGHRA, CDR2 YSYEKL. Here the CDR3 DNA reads TGCGCCAGCAGCCCGTCCGGGACTAGCGGGTTAGACAATGAGCGGTTCTTC. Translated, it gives CASSPSGTSGLDNERFF.